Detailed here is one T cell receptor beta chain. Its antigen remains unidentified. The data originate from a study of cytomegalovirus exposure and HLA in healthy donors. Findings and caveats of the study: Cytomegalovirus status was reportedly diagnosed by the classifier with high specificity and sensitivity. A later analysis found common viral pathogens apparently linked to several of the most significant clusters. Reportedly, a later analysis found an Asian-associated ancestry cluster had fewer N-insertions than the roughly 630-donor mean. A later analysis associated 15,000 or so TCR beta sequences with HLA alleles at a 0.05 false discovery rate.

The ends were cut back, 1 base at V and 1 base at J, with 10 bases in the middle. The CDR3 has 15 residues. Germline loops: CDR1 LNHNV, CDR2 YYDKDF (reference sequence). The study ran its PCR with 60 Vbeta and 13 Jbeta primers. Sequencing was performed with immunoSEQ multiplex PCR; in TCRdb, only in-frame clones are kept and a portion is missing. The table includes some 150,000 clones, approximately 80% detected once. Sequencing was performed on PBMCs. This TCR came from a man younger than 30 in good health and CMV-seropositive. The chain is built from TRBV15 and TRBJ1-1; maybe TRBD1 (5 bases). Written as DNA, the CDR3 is TGTGCCACCAGCAGAGCAGGGTTACGGAACACTGAAGCTTTCTTT. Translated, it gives CATSRAGLRNTEAFF.